The sequence of this T cell receptor beta chain was determined in a study of blood T cell repertoires in COVID-19. Overall study context: Collection of acute and convalescent COVID-19 samples took place in the United States, Italy and Spain.

The repertoire was sequenced with immunoSEQ multiplex PCR; TCRdb's copy has only in-frame clones and lacks some. Of around 190,000 clones listed, around three quarters are singletons. This CDR3 region has 15 residues. Germline lookup yields CDR1 SGHRS and CDR2 YFSETQ. V gave up 3 bases and J gave up 4 bases; unmatched junction bases: 3. This TCR derives from a woman in her fifties or sixties with acute COVID-19. The material sequenced was PBMCs or T cells enriched from blood (not recorded which). The chain recombines TRBV5-1 with TRBJ2-1, with TRBD2 matching over 11 bases. DNA of the CDR3: TGCGCCAGCAGCTCACTAGCGGGGGCATACAATGAGCAGTTCTTC. It translates to CASSSLAGAYNEQFF.